Listed here is a single T cell receptor (beta chain). These data are taken from a study of blood T cell repertoires in COVID-19. Study processing details: Amplification of reference gene primers provided the estimated nucleated cell counts. Clones were read by immunoSEQ multiplex PCR, and TCRdb kept only the in-frame ones, dropping some. V and J calls and clone size are as listed in that table; D and trimming were resolved from the DNA. This table has 30,000 to 45,000 clones, 60% to 85% appearing once. There are 14 residues in the CDR3. In germline, CDR1 is LGHNA, CDR2 YSLEER. V trimming: 3 bases; J trimming: 9 bases; junction bases outside the gene matches: 8.

V is TRBV4-3 and J is TRBJ1-3, with 7 positions matching TRBD1. The receptor comes from a man in his fifties or sixties with active COVID-19. Input material: peripheral blood. DNA for the CDR3: TGCGCCAGCAGCCACCGAACAGGGGAAGGCACCATATATTTT. Amino acids: CASSHRTGEGTIYF.